The TCR beta chain under discussion was sequenced for a study of response to subunit inactivated influenza vaccine. Per the germline V gene, CDR1 is SGHRS and CDR2 is YFSETQ. This CDR3 spans 15 amino acids. Trimming removed 5 bases from V and 4 bases from J, with 16 bases in between. TCRdb re-derived calls from the RT-PCR reads in MiXCR, one entry per CDR3 protein. In the table there are 300,000 to 350,000 distinct CDR3 sequences, about a fifth of which are singletons. Study outcomes and limitations: Authors suggested each seasonal flu vaccination may recruit only limited numbers of new T cells.

This clonotype appeared a few times. No antigen is known for it. The chain links TRBV5-1 to TRBJ1-3, with D hard to call. This TCR derives from a man between 50 and 75 years old who received an inactivated influenza vaccine. Material: PBMCs from blood, obtained around 22 months after vaccination. The CDR3 DNA reads as TGCGCCAGCAGTCCGGGCCCGGCGGGAGGAAACACCATATATTTT. Translating gives CASSPGPAGGNTIYF.